Below are 8 T cell receptor beta chains sequenced from a single sample in a study of T cells after posttransplantation cyclophosphamide. Method: immunoSEQ multiplex PCR; TCRdb's copy keeps in-frame clones and lacks some. The table includes about 36,000 clones, roughly 78% detected once. Busulfan-fludarabine conditioning, marrow transplant, and cyclophosphamide on days +3 and +4 were administered. The material was CD4+ T cells sorted from blood, obtained approximately 1,900 days after a stem cell transplant with posttransplant cyclophosphamide. The source of these receptors is a female patient in her 40s who received an allogeneic stem cell transplant from a related donor, was CMV-positive, and had no GVHD. The graft donor may have contributed some T cells.

There are a few counts of this clone. This chain links TRBV19 with TRBJ1-1; 11 bases are shared with TRBD1. Germline lookup yields CDR1 LNHDA and CDR2 SQIVND (reference sequence). The CDR3 is 16 amino acids. Losses at the gene ends were 3 bases for V and 5 bases for J; bases not matched to a gene: 8. CDR3 coding DNA: TGTGCCAGTAGTATCCCCGGGACAGGGGGAACGACTGAAGCTTTCTTT. It specifies CASSIPGTGGTTEAFF.

This rearrangement joins TRBV6-1 to TRBJ1-5, with TRBD1 as a possible D gene (5 bases). Per germline, CDR1 MNHNS and CDR2 SASEGT. V lost 1 base, J lost 11 bases, and 12 bases lay in between. The length of the CDR3 is 13 residues. The CDR3 nucleotides are TGTGCCAGCAGTGAAGGTGGAGGGGTGGCCCAGCATTTT. Translating gives CASSEGGGVAQHF.

This chain links TRBV7-6 with TRBJ2-3; TRBD1 aligns across 7 bases. Per the germline V gene, CDR1 is SGHVS and CDR2 is FNYEAQ. The CDR3 has 13 residues. The V gene end was trimmed by 6 bases and the J gene end by 5 bases; junction bases not matched to a gene: 5. The CDR3 is CASSSGTEDTQYF. The CDR3 DNA sequence: TGTGCCAGCAGTTCTGGGACAGAAGATACGCAGTATTTT. The full variable domain, its missing parts supplied by reference TRBV7-6 and TRBJ2-3, is GAGVSQSPRYKVTKRGQDVALRCDPISGHVSLYWYRQALGQGPEFLTYFNYEAQQDKSGLPNDRFSAERPEGSISTLTIQRTEQRDSAMYRCASSSGTEDTQYFGPGTRLTVL.

CDR3 bases: TGTGCCAGCAGCCCGGTAGGGGAGCTGTTTTTT. Protein sequence: CASSPVGELFF. The V and J genes are TRBV11-2 and TRBJ2-2; D unclear. This CDR3 has 11 amino acids. Per germline, CDR1 SGHAT and CDR2 FQNNGV. Trimming left V 5 bases short and J 8 bases short, with 6 bases between. The full variable domain, its missing parts supplied by reference TRBV11-2 and TRBJ2-2, is EAGVAQSPRYKIIEKRQSVAFWCNPISGHATLYWYQQILGQGPKLLIQFQNNGVVDDSQLPKDRFSAERLKGVDSTLKIQPAKLEDSAVYLCASSPVGELFFGEGSRLTVL.

The J gene is TRBJ1-5, the V gene TRBV10-2, with 9 bases matching TRBD1. Per germline, CDR1 WSHSY and CDR2 SAAADI. CDR3 length equals 14 residues. V trimming: 5 bases; J trimming: 2 bases; junction bases outside the gene matches: 1. CDR3: CASSWTGGNQPQHF. CDR3 nucleotide sequence: TGCGCCAGCAGTTGGACAGGGGGCAATCAGCCCCAGCATTTT.

The V call is TRBV5-4, the J call TRBJ1-1, with D possibly being TRBD1 (5 bases). V was shortened by 4 bases and J by 3 bases, with 19 bases between the two germline ends. This CDR3 comprises 16 residues. Germline values: CDR1 SGHNT, CDR2 YYREEE (reference sequence). CDR3 sequence reads: CASSPPRPTADTEAFF. Here the CDR3 DNA reads TGTGCCAGCAGCCCACCTAGGCCGACAGCTGACACTGAAGCTTTCTTT.

The chain uses TRBV7-2 and TRBJ2-7; 10 nucleotides align to TRBD1. V trimming: 3 bases; J trimming: 5 bases; junction bases outside the gene matches: 4. Germline V gene sequence: CDR1 SGHTA, CDR2 FQGNSA. This CDR3 has 14 residues. In DNA form, the CDR3 reads TGTGCCAGCAGCTTCCGACAGGGGGCGGACGAGCAGTACTTC. Amino acids: CASSFRQGADEQYF.

The genes are TRBV28 and TRBJ1-2; TRBD1 matches 7 bases. The germline CDR1 and CDR2 sequences are MDHEN and SYDVKM. There are 14 residues in the CDR3. V was clipped by 3 bases and J by 5 bases; unmatched bases: 6. The CDR3 nucleotides are TGTGCCAGCAGTTTGGGACAGCTGCTTTATGGCTACACCTTC. It yields the protein CASSLGQLLYGYTF.